This T cell receptor (beta chain) was retrieved from a study of cytomegalovirus exposure and HLA in healthy donors. Germline values: CDR1 SGHTA, CDR2 FQGNSA. V was pared by 5 bases and J by 0 bases, with 6 bases of the junction left unmatched. CDR3 size: 17 residues. The PCR had 60 Vbeta and 13 Jbeta primers. TCRdb's copy holds only in-frame clones and misses some; the assay was immunoSEQ multiplex PCR. The sample includes some 150,000 clones, 65% to 80% of them seen just once. The source material was PBMCs. J is TRBJ2-7 and V is TRBV7-2; 14 nucleotides line up with TRBD2. The source of this sequence is a man in his forties in good health and CMV-seronegative. The CDR3 is CASSPGTSGSISYEQYF. The CDR3 DNA follows: TGTGCCAGCAGCCCTGGGACTAGCGGGAGTATCTCCTACGAGCAGTACTTC. Complete variable domain (other parts from reference TRBV7-2 and TRBJ2-7): GAGVSQSPSNKVTEKGKDVELRCDPISGHTALYWYRQSLGQGLEFLIYFQGNSAPDKSGLPSDRFSAERTGGSVSTLTIQRTQQEDSAVYLCASSPGTSGSISYEQYFGPGTRLTVT.